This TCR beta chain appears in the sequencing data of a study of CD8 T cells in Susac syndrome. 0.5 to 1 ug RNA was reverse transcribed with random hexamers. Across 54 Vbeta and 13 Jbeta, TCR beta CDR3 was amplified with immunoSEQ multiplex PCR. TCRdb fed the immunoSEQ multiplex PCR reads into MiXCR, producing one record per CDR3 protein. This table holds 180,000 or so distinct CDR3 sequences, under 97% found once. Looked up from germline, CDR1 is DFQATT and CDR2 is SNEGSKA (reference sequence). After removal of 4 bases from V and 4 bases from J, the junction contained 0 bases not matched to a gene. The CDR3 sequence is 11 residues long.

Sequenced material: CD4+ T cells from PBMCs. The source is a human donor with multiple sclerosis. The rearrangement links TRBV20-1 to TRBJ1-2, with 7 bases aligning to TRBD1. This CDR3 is CSATGGYGYTF. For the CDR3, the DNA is TGCAGTGCTACAGGGGGCTATGGCTACACCTTC.